This T cell receptor beta chain appears in the sequencing data of a study of radiotherapy plus CTLA-4 blockade in lung cancer. The CDR3 covers 15 residues. Germline CDR1 and CDR2: MGHDK and SYGVNS. Some clones are missing from TCRdb's copy, which holds only in-frame ones; the method was immunoSEQ multiplex PCR. The table lists 35,000 to 40,000 clones, roughly 85% of them singletons. Details on this clone: The junction departs from the called germline gene at one end, perhaps through a read error.

Sequencing was performed on peripheral blood, taken from a patient treated with radiotherapy plus ipilimumab. The genes are TRBV25-1 and TRBJ1-3; D may be TRBD1 (6 bases). The sequence was obtained from a human donor with non-small cell lung cancer who had stable disease on radiotherapy plus ipilimumab. CDR3 bases: TGTGCCACCAGTGGCCAAGGGGGCTCTGGAAACACCATATATTTT. Its translation is CATSGQGGSGNTIYF. Full variable domain (rest looked up from reference TRBV25-1 and TRBJ1-3): EADIYQTPRYLVIGTGKKITLECSQTMGHDKMYWYQQDPGMELHLIHYSYGVNSTEKGDLSSESTVSRIRTEHFPLTLESARPSHTSQYLCATSGQGGSGNTIYFGEGSWLTVV.